A selection of T cell receptor beta chains follows, all from one sample in a study of T cells in localized non-small cell lung cancer. Here immunoSEQ multiplex PCR was the method, and the copy in TCRdb shows in-frame clones only, minus some. This repertoire shows about 78,000 clones, about four fifths found once; its top ten account for 2.8%. The source material was peripheral blood, sampled before any cancer treatment. These receptors all come from a man between 40 and 75 years old with stage I lung adenocarcinoma. Both conserved end residues are part of each CDR3. The D gene is left open where the match is weak. Not every row has a clone size; where given, it reads once, few, many or a size class.

TGTGCCAGCAGCCCAAAAAGCCGGGACAGGGACACTGAAGCTTTCTTT,CASSPKSRDRDTEAFF,TRBD1,TRBV7-8,NA,TRBJ1-1
TGTGCCAGCAGTCACAGGGGGCCGGGGACTGAAGCTTTCTTT,CASSHRGPGTEAFF,TRBD1,TRBV28,NA,TRBJ1-1
TGTGCCATCAGTCAAGCGGGGGGGTCTGGTAATGAGCAGTTCTTC,CAISQAGGSGNEQFF,TRBD2,TRBV10-3,once,TRBJ2-1
TGTGCCAGCAGTTTATGGGGTCAAGAGACCCAGTACTTC,CASSLWGQETQYF,NA,TRBV27,NA,TRBJ2-5
TGTGCCAGCAGCTTGGAGACATCCTATGGCTACACCTTC,CASSLETSYGYTF,NA,TRBV7-9,few,TRBJ1-2
TGCGCCAGCAGCCATGAGACGGACACCACTCTGCTTGAGCAGTACTTC,CASSHETDTTLLEQYF,NA,TRBV4-1,NA,TRBJ2-7
TGTGCCAGCAGCTTGTTCGGGGGTTTGCGGGCCGGGGAGCTGTTTTTT,CASSLFGGLRAGELFF,NA,TRBV7-9,once,TRBJ2-2
TGTGCCAGCAGCTTAGGAGCAGGGACAATTTACGAGCAGTACTTC,CASSLGAGTIYEQYF,NA,TRBV7-2,NA,TRBJ2-7
TGTGCCAGCAGCTTGTTTGACGGCCTCAATCAGCCCCAGCATTTT,CASSLFDGLNQPQHF,NA,TRBV7-8,NA,TRBJ1-5
TGTGCCAGCAGCCAAAGAACAGGGTGGAACACTGAAGCTTTCTTT,CASSQRTGWNTEAFF,NA,TRBV14,medium-sized,TRBJ1-1
TGTGCCAGCTCACTAGGACGGAGCTCCTATAATTCACCCCTCCACTTT,CASSLGRSSYNSPLHF,NA,TRBV18,NA,TRBJ1-6
TGTGCCAGCAGCTTGGCCAGACTAGCGGGAGGGATGAGCTCCTACAATGAGCAGTTCTTC,CASSLARLAGGMSSYNEQFF,TRBD2,TRBV5-4,NA,TRBJ2-1
TGTGCCACCAGCAGAGATGTAACGGGGACCAATGAGCAGTTCTTC,CATSRDVTGTNEQFF,NA,TRBV15,NA,TRBJ2-1
TGCGCCAGCAGCCAAGATGAAGGGGGCATCTACGAGCAGTACTTC,CASSQDEGGIYEQYF,TRBD1,TRBV4-1,NA,TRBJ2-7
TGTGCCAGCAGCTTTGGACGAAGGGTCACCGGGGAGCTGTTTTTT,CASSFGRRVTGELFF,NA,TRBV5-8,NA,TRBJ2-2
TGTGCCAGCCCTTCGGGGGGTTCAAATCTTTTTAATGAAAAACTGTTTTTT,CASPSGGSNLFNEKLFF,NA,TRBV6-7,few,TRBJ1-4
TGTGCCAGCAGTTACACTAGGGGAGGGGGCCAAGAGACCCAGTACTTC,CASSYTRGGGQETQYF,NA,TRBV6-6,once,TRBJ2-5
TGTGCCAGCAGCTTAATTGGGGAGACCCAGTACTTC,CASSLIGETQYF,NA,TRBV7-2,once,TRBJ2-5